These 24 T cell receptor beta chains share one sample of origin, sequenced in a study of T cell responses to AZD1222 COVID-19 vaccine. TCRdb keeps only in-frame clones here, not all; method: immunoSEQ multiplex PCR. The table shows some 130,000 clones, with around 90% occurring only once. Sequencing was performed on peripheral blood, taken on day 0 of AZD1222 vaccination. These TCRs come from an adult in good health.

V gene TRBV30 combines with J gene TRBJ1-5; D unresolved. CDR3 length: 13 amino acids. The V gene's germline CDR1 is GTSNPN and CDR2 SVGIG (reference sequence). V lost 6 bases to trimming and J lost 0 bases, with 9 bases between them. The CDR3 bases are TGTGCCTGCGACCAAAGTAGCAATCAGCCCCAGCATTTT. Residues: CACDQSSNQPQHF.

V usage is TRBV5-4 and J usage is TRBJ2-2; D remains unclear. The V and J ends lost 5 bases and 2 bases respectively, with 10 bases between them. The length of the CDR3 is 14 residues. Germline V gives CDR1 SGHNT, CDR2 YYREEE (reference sequence). Written as DNA, the CDR3 is TGTGCCAGCAGGACCGATCGAAACACCGGGGAGCTGTTTTTT. This translates into CASRTDRNTGELFF.

The gene calls are TRBV5-1 and TRBJ2-1, with 9 bases that match TRBD1. Germline CDR1 and CDR2: SGHRS and YFSETQ. J gave up 8 bases and V 0 bases, and 9 bases lay outside the gene matches. This CDR3 is 16 amino acids long. CDR3 amino acids: CASSLAPGTGLDEQFF. The CDR3 nucleotides read TGCGCCAGCAGCTTGGCGCCTGGGACAGGGTTGGATGAGCAGTTCTTC. Variable domain in full (rest from reference TRBV5-1 and TRBJ2-1): KAGVTQTPRYLIKTRGQQVTLSCSPISGHRSVSWYQQTPGQGLQFLFEYFSETQRNKGNFPGRFSGRQFSNSRSEMNVSTLELGDSALYLCASSLAPGTGLDEQFFGPGTRLTVL.

The rearrangement joins TRBV4-1 to TRBJ2-1; 12 bases agree with TRBD1. Germline-derived CDR1 and CDR2 are MGHRA and YSYEKL. Unmatched junction bases numbered 2, after V lost 0 bases and J lost 8 bases. CDR3 length: 15 amino acids. CDR3 region: CASSQEGTGGHEQFF. As DNA, the CDR3 is TGCGCCAGCAGCCAAGAGGGGACAGGGGGCCATGAGCAGTTCTTC.

This rearrangement joins TRBV18 to TRBJ1-1; D is undetermined. The germline gives CDR1 KGHSH, CDR2 LQKENI. The V and J ends lost 5 bases and 0 bases respectively, with 10 bases between them. CDR3 length: 14 amino acids. The CDR3 protein is CASSDKSVNTEAFF. The CDR3 coding sequence is TGTGCCAGCTCAGACAAGTCGGTGAACACTGAAGCTTTCTTT.

This clone was seen more than once but under ten times. The chain's CDR3 is CASSQDEGYGYTF. The CDR3 nucleotides are TGCGCCAGCAGCCAAGATGAGGGCTATGGCTACACCTTC. The V gene is TRBV4-1, the J gene TRBJ1-2, with unresolved D. Trimming left V 0 bases short and J 4 bases short, with 6 bases between. Germline V lookup: CDR1 MGHRA, CDR2 YSYEKL. The CDR3 runs to 13 residues.

This clone was seen once. The J gene is TRBJ1-1, the V gene TRBV3-1 (or the pseudogene TRBV3-2); 9 bases match TRBD1. The CDR3 is 15 amino acids. J gave up 1 base and V 4 bases, and 4 bases lay outside the gene matches. Germline V gene lookup returns CDR1 LGHDT and CDR2 YNNKEL (reference sequence). CDR3 amino acids: CASSPRDRENTEAFF. As DNA, the CDR3 is TGTGCCAGCAGCCCGAGGGACAGGGAGAACACTGAAGCTTTCTTT.

The J gene is TRBJ2-4, the V gene TRBV27, with D possibly called TRBD1 or TRBD2 (7 bases each). Germline CDR1 MNHEY, CDR2 SMNVEV (reference sequence). V dropped 2 bases and J dropped 6 bases, with 14 bases sitting between them. This CDR3 is built from 15 residues. DNA for the CDR3: TGTGCCAGCAGTTTACAGGGGGGGATCGGAAACATTCAGTACTTC. Translation gives CASSLQGGIGNIQYF.

This clone showed up just once. The rearrangement links TRBV27 to TRBJ2-5; 8 nucleotides agree with TRBD1. Germline loops: CDR1 MNHEY, CDR2 SMNVEV (reference sequence). This CDR3 has 16 residues. V gave up 6 bases and J gave up 5 bases; unmatched junction bases: 14. CDR3 sequence reads: CASSTWYGRGRETQYF. CDR3 DNA: TGTGCCAGCAGCACCTGGTATGGCAGGGGGCGGGAGACCCAGTACTTC.

V usage is TRBV28 and J usage is TRBJ1-5, with 8 bases identical to TRBD1. Germline trimming cut 5 bases from V and 5 bases from J; bases unmatched to any gene: 8. The CDR3 is made up of 15 amino acids. Germline-derived CDR1 and CDR2 are MDHEN and SYDVKM. CDR3 sequence reads: CASSQQGAGDQPQHF. In DNA form, the CDR3 reads TGTGCCAGCAGTCAGCAGGGGGCTGGGGATCAGCCCCAGCATTTT.

This chain joins TRBV18 and TRBJ2-3; 9 bases are shared with TRBD2. J lost 0 bases, V lost 3 bases, and 7 bases had no gene match. Per germline, CDR1 KGHSH and CDR2 LQKENI. CDR3 length: 17 amino acids. CDR3 protein: CASSPTSSGVSTDTQYF. For the CDR3, the DNA is TGTGCCAGCTCACCGACCTCTAGCGGGGTTAGCACAGATACGCAGTATTTT.

Regarding this clone: This may arise from a read error, as a much more abundant clone is one base away. The rearrangement joins TRBV7-6 to TRBJ1-1; the D gene is possibly TRBD1 (5 bases). The CDR3 contains 13 residues. Germline V lookup: CDR1 SGHVS, CDR2 FNYEAQ. The V end was cut by 2 bases, the J end by 3 bases, with 7 bases between. CDR3 in DNA: TGTGCCAGCAGCTTAACGGGGGACACTGAAGCTTTCTTT. Translated, it gives CASSLTGDTEAFF.

The rearrangement links TRBV7-3 to TRBJ2-2; 10 bases match TRBD2. CDR3 length: 16 residues. The V and J ends lost 5 bases and 2 bases, in that order; junction bases with no gene match: 5. Germline V gene sequence: CDR1 SGHTA, CDR2 FQGTGA. CDR3 amino acids: CASSPRTSGNTGELFF. The CDR3 DNA reads as TGTGCCAGCAGCCCCAGGACTAGCGGCAACACCGGGGAGCTGTTTTTT.

The rearrangement links TRBV9 to TRBJ2-1; TRBD1 matches 7 bases. The CDR3 is 14 amino acids. Germline loops: CDR1 SGDLS, CDR2 YYNGEE. With V trimmed by 4 bases and J by 4 bases, 5 bases remained unmatched. CDR3 in DNA: TGTGCCAGCAGCCGGGACAGCCCTTACAATGAGCAGTTCTTC. This translates into CASSRDSPYNEQFF.

The chain joins TRBV18 to TRBJ1-1; 7 bases agree with TRBD1. There are 15 residues in the CDR3. CDR1 and CDR2 from the germline V gene are KGHSH and LQKENI. J gave up 3 bases and V 1 base, and 5 bases lay outside the gene matches. The CDR3, as DNA: TGTGCCAGCTCACCACTCGCGACAGGGTACACTGAAGCTTTCTTT. Translated, it gives CASSPLATGYTEAFF.

The chain joins TRBV7-9 to TRBJ1-2, with D possibly TRBD1 on 5 matching bases. Germline CDR1 and CDR2: SEHNR and FQNEAQ (reference sequence). The CDR3 totals 13 residues. The V gene lost 6 bases and the J gene lost 0 bases, with 8 bases spanning the gap. The chain's CDR3 is CASSVGANYGYTF. CDR3 DNA sequence: TGTGCCAGCAGTGTAGGGGCTAACTATGGCTACACCTTC.

The chain links TRBV27 to TRBJ2-7; 9 bases match TRBD2. CDR3 length: 15 amino acids. The V gene's germline CDR1 is MNHEY and CDR2 SMNVEV (reference sequence). V lost 6 bases, J lost 4 bases, and 10 bases stayed unmatched. The CDR3 here is CASSGLSGGLYEQYF. Here the CDR3 DNA reads TGTGCCAGCAGCGGACTTAGCGGGGGCCTTTACGAGCAGTACTTC.

V usage is TRBV6-2 or TRBV6-3 and J usage is TRBJ2-7; D is ambiguous. Germline V gene lookup returns CDR1 MNHEY and CDR2 SVGEGT. Trimming took off 6 bases at V and 3 bases at J, with 6 bases between the two ends. The CDR3 has 11 amino acids. The CDR3 DNA is TGTGCCAGCAGCGTATTCTACGAGCAGTACTTC. It translates to CASSVFYEQYF.

This chain joins TRBV7-9 and TRBJ2-3; tentative D call: TRBD2 (6 bases). The germline V gene has CDR1 SEHNR and CDR2 FQNEAQ (reference sequence). V lost 6 bases and J 0 bases, leaving 13 bases between the germline ends. This CDR3 is built from 15 residues. CDR3 sequence (DNA): TGTGCCAGCAGTCGCCCCCGGGGGAGCACAGATACGCAGTATTTT. Translation: CASSRPRGSTDTQYF.

The chain couples TRBV11-2 to TRBJ1-2; 9 bases align to TRBD1. The CDR3 consists of 14 residues. V shed 5 bases, J shed 5 bases, and the junction held 6 bases outside the gene matches. The V gene's germline CDR1 is SGHAT and CDR2 FQNNGV. The CDR3 spells CASSTSGTGYGYTF. The CDR3, as DNA: TGTGCCAGCAGCACATCCGGGACAGGGTATGGCTACACCTTC.

This chain connects TRBV11-2 to TRBJ1-1, with no clear D. The CDR3 contains 14 residues. CDR1 is SGHAT and CDR2 is FQNNGV in the germline V gene. V was clipped by 1 base and J by 11 bases, with 17 bases between them. The CDR3 DNA follows: TGTGCCAGCAGCTTAGCAGACAATCGCCGGGCGGCTTTCTTT. As protein: CASSLADNRRAAFF.

This clone is categorized as medium-sized. The chain couples TRBV7-9 to TRBJ2-5; 7 bases are a match to TRBD2. CDR1 is SEHNR, CDR2 FQNEAQ, per germline (reference sequence). V dropped 1 base and J dropped 1; count of bases not matched to a gene: 15. This CDR3 region has 19 residues. CDR3 coding DNA: TGTGCCAGCAGCTTAGTCGGGGCGGCGAGCGGGACTCTCCAAGAGACCCAGTACTTC. Its protein product is CASSLVGAASGTLQETQYF. The variable domain in full, with the rest retrieved from reference TRBV7-9 and TRBJ2-5, is DTGVSQNPRHKITKRGQNVTFRCDPISEHNRLYWYRQTLGQGPEFLTYFQNEAQLEKSRLLSDRFSAERPKGSFSTLEIQRTEQGDSAMYLCASSLVGAASGTLQETQYFGPGTRLLVL.

The chain carries TRBV11-3 and TRBJ2-1; 8 nucleotides agree with TRBD1. CDR1 is SGHNT and CDR2 is YENEEA in the germline V gene. With 3 bases clipped from V and 3 bases from J, the junction kept 1 base outside the gene matches. CDR3 length: 14 residues. This CDR3 is CASSLGQVYNEQFF. The CDR3 DNA reads as TGTGCCAGCAGCTTGGGACAGGTCTACAATGAGCAGTTCTTC. Full variable domain (rest looked up from reference TRBV11-3 and TRBJ2-1): EAGVVQSPRYKIIEKKQPVAFWCNPISGHNTLYWYLQNLGQGPELLIRYENEEAVDDSQLPKDRFSAERLKGVDSTLKIQPAELGDSAVYLCASSLGQVYNEQFFGPGTRLTVL.

The chain employs TRBV5-1 and TRBJ1-1; maybe TRBD1 (5 bases). The CDR3 loop spans 15 amino acids. V was shortened by 4 bases and J by 4 bases, with 17 bases between the two germline ends. Germline V CDR1 and CDR2: SGHRS, YFSETQ. CDR3 loop: CASSAAGGAVTEAFF. CDR3 DNA: TGCGCCAGCAGCGCGGCGGGAGGGGCCGTCACTGAAGCTTTCTTT.